The rows below give T cell receptor beta chains drawn from one sample of a study of blood T cells in healthy people across ages. TCRdb called the 5' RACE reads again in MiXCR, with one record for every CDR3 protein. The sample includes more than 650,000 distinct CDR3 sequences, roughly 20% of them seen just once. The sequencing sample was made of blood. Receptor source: a man between 65 and 85 years old in good health. The CDR3 runs from the conserved cysteine through the conserved F or W. Each record gives: J gene, D gene, V gene, clone size, CDR3 length, CDR3 DNA, CDR3 protein. The D gene is left open where the match is weak. Clone sizes are given selectively: once, few, many, or a class where the clone is expanded.

TRBJ2-1,NA,TRBV7-3,NA,16,TGTGCCAGCAGCTTACGACGGGGAGACTCCTACAATGAGCAGTTCTTC,CASSLRRGDSYNEQFF
TRBJ2-1,TRBD2,TRBV5-1,few,15,TGCGCCAGCCGGGGACTAGCGGGGGGAAACAATGAGCAGTTCTTC,CASRGLAGGNNEQFF
TRBJ2-5,NA,TRBV6-5,NA,13,TGTGCCAGCAGTTGGGACGGTACGGAGACCCAGTACTTC,CASSWDGTETQYF
TRBJ2-7,TRBD1,TRBV29-1,few,13,TGCAGCGTTGATCGACAGGGCTCCTACGAGCAGTACTTC,CSVDRQGSYEQYF
TRBJ2-1,TRBD2,TRBV6-2/TRBV6-3,NA,19,TGTGCCAGCAGTTACTCGATTTCACACGGGACTAGCGGGTTCAATGAGCAGTTCTTC,CASSYSISHGTSGFNEQFF
TRBJ1-5,NA,TRBV6-9,NA,14,TGTGCCAGCTTGGGAAGGTATAGCAATCAGCCCCAGCATTTT,CASLGRYSNQPQHF
TRBJ2-4,NA,TRBV5-8,few,13,TGTGCCAGCAGCTTGGCTTCAGGGCCCATTCAGTACTTC,CASSLASGPIQYF
TRBJ2-2,TRBD2,TRBV20-1,few,15,TGCAGTGCTAAGACTAGCGGGAGGTCTGACGGGGAGCTGTTTTTT,CSAKTSGRSDGELFF
TRBJ2-3,NA,TRBV7-2,few,12,TGTGCCAGCAGCTTAGAATGGAGGGCGCAGTATTTT,CASSLEWRAQYF
TRBJ1-3,NA,TRBV5-1,few,19,TGCGCCAGCAGCTTCGGAGGGCAGGGGAGAGCTTTGGCTGGAAACACCATATATTTT,CASSFGGQGRALAGNTIYF